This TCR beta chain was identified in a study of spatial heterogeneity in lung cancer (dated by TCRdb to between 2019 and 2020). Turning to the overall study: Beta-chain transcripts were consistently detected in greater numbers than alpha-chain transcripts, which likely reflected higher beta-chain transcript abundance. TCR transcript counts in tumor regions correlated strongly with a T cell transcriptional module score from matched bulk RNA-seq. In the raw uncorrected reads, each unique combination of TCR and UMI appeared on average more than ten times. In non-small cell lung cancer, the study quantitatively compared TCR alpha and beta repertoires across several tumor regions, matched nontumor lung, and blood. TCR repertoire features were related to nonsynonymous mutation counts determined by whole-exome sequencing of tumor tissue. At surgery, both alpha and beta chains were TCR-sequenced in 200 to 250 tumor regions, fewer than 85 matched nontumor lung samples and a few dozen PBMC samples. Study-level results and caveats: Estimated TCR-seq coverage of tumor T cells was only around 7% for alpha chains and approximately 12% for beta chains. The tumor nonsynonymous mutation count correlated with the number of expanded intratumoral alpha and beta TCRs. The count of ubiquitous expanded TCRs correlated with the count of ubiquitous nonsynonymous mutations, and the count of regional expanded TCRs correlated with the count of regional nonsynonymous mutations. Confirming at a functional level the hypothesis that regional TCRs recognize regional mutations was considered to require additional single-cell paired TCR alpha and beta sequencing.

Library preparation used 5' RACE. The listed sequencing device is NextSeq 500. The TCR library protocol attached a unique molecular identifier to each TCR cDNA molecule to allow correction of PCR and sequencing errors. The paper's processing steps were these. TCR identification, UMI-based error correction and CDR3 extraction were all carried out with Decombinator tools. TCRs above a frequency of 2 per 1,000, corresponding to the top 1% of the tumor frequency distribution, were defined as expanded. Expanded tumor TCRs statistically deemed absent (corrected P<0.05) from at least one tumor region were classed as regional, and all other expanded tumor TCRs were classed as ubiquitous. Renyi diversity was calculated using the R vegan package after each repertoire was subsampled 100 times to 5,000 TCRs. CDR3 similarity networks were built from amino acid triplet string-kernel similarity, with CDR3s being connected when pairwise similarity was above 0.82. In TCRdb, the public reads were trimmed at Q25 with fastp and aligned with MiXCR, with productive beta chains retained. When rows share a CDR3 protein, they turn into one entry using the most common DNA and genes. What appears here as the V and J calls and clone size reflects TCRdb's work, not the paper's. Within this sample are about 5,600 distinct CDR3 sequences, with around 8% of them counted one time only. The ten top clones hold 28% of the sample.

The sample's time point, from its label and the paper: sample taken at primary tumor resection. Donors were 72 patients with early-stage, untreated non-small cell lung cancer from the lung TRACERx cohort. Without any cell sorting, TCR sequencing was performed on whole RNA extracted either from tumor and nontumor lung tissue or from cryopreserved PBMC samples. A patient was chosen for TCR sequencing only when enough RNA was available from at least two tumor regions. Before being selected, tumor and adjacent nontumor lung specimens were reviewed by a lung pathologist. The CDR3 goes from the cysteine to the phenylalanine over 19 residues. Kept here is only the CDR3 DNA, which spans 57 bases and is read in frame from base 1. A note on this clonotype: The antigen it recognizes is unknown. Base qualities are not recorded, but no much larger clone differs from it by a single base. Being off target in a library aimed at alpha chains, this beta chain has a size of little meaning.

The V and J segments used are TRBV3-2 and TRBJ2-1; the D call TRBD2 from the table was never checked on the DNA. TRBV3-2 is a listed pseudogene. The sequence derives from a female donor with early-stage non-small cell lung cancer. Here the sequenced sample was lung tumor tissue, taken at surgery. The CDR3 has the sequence CASSHRTSGGLSSYNEQFF. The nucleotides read TGTGCCAGCAGCCACAGAACTAGCGGGGGGCTGAGCTCCTACAATGAGCAGTTCTTC.